This TCR beta chain comes out of a study of technical replicates of blood from a handful of donors. The assay was immunoSEQ multiplex PCR, and TCRdb's table has in-frame clones only and misses some. The sample includes tens of thousands of clones, around 95% of them seen just once. This receptor was taken from a human donor in good health. The sequenced material came from T cells isolated from PBMCs.

Here the CDR3 reads CASSEQGGSYEQYF. CDR3 nucleotide sequence: TGCGCCAGCAGTGAACAGGGAGGGTCCTACGAGCAGTACTTC. This rearrangement joins TRBV10-1 to TRBJ2-7; TRBD2 is a possible D gene (7 bases). The CDR3 has 14 residues. V dropped 3 bases and J dropped 1 base, with 10 bases sitting between them. CDR1 is WNHNN and CDR2 is SYGVQD in the germline V gene (reference sequence).